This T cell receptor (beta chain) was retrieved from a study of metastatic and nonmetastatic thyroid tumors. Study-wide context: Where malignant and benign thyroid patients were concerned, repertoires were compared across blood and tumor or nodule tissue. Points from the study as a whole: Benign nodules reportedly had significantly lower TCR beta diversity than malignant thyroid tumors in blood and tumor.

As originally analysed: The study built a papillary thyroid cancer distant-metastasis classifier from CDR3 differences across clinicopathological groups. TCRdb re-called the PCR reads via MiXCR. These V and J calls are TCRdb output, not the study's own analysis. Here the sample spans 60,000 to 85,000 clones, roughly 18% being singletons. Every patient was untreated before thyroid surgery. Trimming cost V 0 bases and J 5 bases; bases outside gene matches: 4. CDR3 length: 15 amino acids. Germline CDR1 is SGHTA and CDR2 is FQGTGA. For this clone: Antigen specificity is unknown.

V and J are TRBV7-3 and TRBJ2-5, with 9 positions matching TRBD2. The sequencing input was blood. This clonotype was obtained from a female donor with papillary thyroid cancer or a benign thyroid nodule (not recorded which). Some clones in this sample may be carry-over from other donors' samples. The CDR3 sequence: CASSLTGTSRETQYF. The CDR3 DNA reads TGTGCCAGCAGCTTAACAGGGACTAGCCGCGAGACCCAGTACTTC.